The 18 T cell receptor beta chains below all came from one sample that was sequenced in a study of blood T cell repertoires in COVID-19. Data came from immunoSEQ multiplex PCR; TCRdb stores just in-frame clones and leaves some out. In the table there are around 130,000 clones, 90% of which are singletons. Sequenced sample: peripheral blood. These receptors all stem from a man aged 60 to 75 with COVID-19, enrolled during active disease.

The chain couples TRBV6-5 to TRBJ1-5, with D possibly being TRBD1 (5 bases). V shed 6 bases and J shed 6 bases, with 18 bases lying between them. The CDR3 consists of 15 residues. CDR1 MNHEY and CDR2 SVGAGI come from the germline V gene. The CDR3 loop is CASRQGGREVQPQHF. CDR3 coding DNA: TGTGCCAGCAGGCAGGGAGGGAGGGAGGTTCAGCCCCAGCATTTT.

The chain recombines TRBV28 with TRBJ1-2; D not resolved. The CDR3 is made up of 13 amino acids. V lost 3 bases and J 3 bases, leaving 8 bases between the germline ends. Germline V gene sequence: CDR1 MDHEN, CDR2 SYDVKM. The CDR3 DNA reads TGTGCCAGCAGTTTCGGCCGGGACTATGGCTACACCTTC. This sequence encodes CASSFGRDYGYTF.

This clone was seen more than once but under ten times. V gene TRBV5-5 combines with J gene TRBJ2-1, with unresolved D. This CDR3 contains 14 residues. CDR1 SGHKS and CDR2 YYEKEE come from the germline V gene (reference sequence). Trimming took 0 bases from V and 0 from J, leaving 4 bases between them. The CDR3 reads CASSLASSYNEQFF. In nucleotides, the CDR3 is TGTGCCAGCAGCTTGGCTAGCTCCTACAATGAGCAGTTCTTC. Complete variable domain (other parts from reference TRBV5-5 and TRBJ2-1): DAGVTQSPTHLIKTRGQQVTLRCSPISGHKSVSWYQQVLGQGPQFIFQYYEKEERGRGNFPDRFSARQFPNYSSELNVNALLLGDSALYLCASSLASSYNEQFFGPGTRLTVL.

This chain joins TRBV3-1 (or the pseudogene TRBV3-2) and TRBJ2-2, with 10 bases identical to TRBD1. Germline V lookup: CDR1 LGHDT, CDR2 YNNKEL (reference sequence). The CDR3 has 16 residues. Trimming removed 1 base from V and 6 bases from J; junction bases left unmatched: 5. Here the CDR3 DNA reads TGTGCCAGCAGCCAAGGACAGGGGGCCGTCGCCGGGGAGCTGTTTTTT. It encodes CASSQGQGAVAGELFF.

V usage is TRBV28 and J usage is TRBJ1-3; no firm D call. Germline CDR1 MDHEN, CDR2 SYDVKM. The CDR3 has 16 amino acids. Trimming took 4 bases from V and 3 from J, leaving 16 bases between them. CDR3 bases: TGTGCCAGCAGTTCCCTCAGCCGGGGAGGTGGAAACACCATATATTTT. Translated, it gives CASSSLSRGGGNTIYF.

This chain uses TRBV11-3 with TRBJ1-1; D ambiguous. Germline V lookup: CDR1 SGHNT, CDR2 YENEEA. Trimming cost V 3 bases and J 7 bases, with 12 bases left between them. The CDR3 consists of 13 residues. The CDR3 DNA sequence: TGTGCCAGCAGCTTCTACCAGGCCCTTGAAGCTTTCTTT. Its protein product is CASSFYQALEAFF.

The V gene is TRBV11-3, the J gene TRBJ2-5, with 11 bases lining up with TRBD2. Germline loops: CDR1 SGHNT, CDR2 YENEEA. The CDR3 runs to 18 residues. Trimming removed 5 bases from V and 2 bases from J; junction bases left unmatched: 13. The CDR3 reads CASSPNPVTSGTQETQYF. The CDR3 DNA is TGTGCCAGCAGCCCAAACCCCGTGACTAGCGGGACACAAGAGACCCAGTACTTC.

The V gene is TRBV27, the J gene TRBJ2-7, with 8 positions matching TRBD2. The CDR3 length is 13 residues. Germline CDR1 MNHEY, CDR2 SMNVEV (reference sequence). V was clipped by 4 bases and J by 7 bases; unmatched bases: 6. CDR3 residues: CASSSSGRGEQYF. The CDR3 DNA reads TGTGCCAGCAGTTCAAGCGGGAGAGGTGAGCAGTACTTC.

The chain combines TRBV4-1 with TRBJ2-4, with 8 bases that match TRBD2. CDR3 length: 16 amino acids. V gave up 4 bases and J gave up 1 base; unmatched junction bases: 6. Germline V CDR1 and CDR2: MGHRA, YSYEKL. The CDR3 protein is CASSLFGRAAKNIQYF. CDR3 in DNA: TGCGCCAGCAGCCTCTTCGGGAGGGCGGCCAAAAACATTCAGTACTTC.

The gene calls are TRBV6-5 and TRBJ2-7, with 10 positions matching TRBD2. The CDR3 has 16 residues. The ends lost 1 base at V and 5 bases at J; junction bases unmatched: 8. The germline V gene encodes CDR1 MNHEY and CDR2 SVGAGI. CDR3 loop: CASSYLPSGSVNEQYF. CDR3 DNA: TGTGCCAGCAGTTACTTACCTAGCGGGAGTGTAAACGAGCAGTACTTC.

The chain employs TRBV28 and TRBJ2-1, with 9 bases lining up with TRBD2. V was pared by 5 bases and J by 6 bases, with 8 bases of the junction left unmatched. The germline CDR1 and CDR2 sequences are MDHEN and SYDVKM. CDR3 length equals 15 residues. The CDR3 nucleotides read TGTGCCAGCAGTAAAGGGGGAGCGGGAGGCAATGAGCAGTTCTTC. This translates into CASSKGGAGGNEQFF.

The chain links TRBV6-5 to TRBJ1-2; 8 nucleotides match TRBD1. This CDR3 is built from 13 residues. With 5 bases clipped from V and 2 bases from J, the junction kept 1 base outside the gene matches. Looked up from germline, CDR1 is MNHEY and CDR2 is SVGAGI. CDR3 nucleotides: TGTGCCAGCAGTAGACAGGGGAACTATGGCTACACCTTC. Its protein is CASSRQGNYGYTF.

In its sample, this clone was seen once. This chain links TRBV25-1 with TRBJ2-1; 15 nucleotides line up with TRBD2. Germline CDR1 is MGHDK and CDR2 is SYGVNS. This CDR3 is 14 amino acids long. J lost 5 bases, V lost 9 bases, and 2 bases had no gene match. In DNA form, the CDR3 reads TGTGCCAGTAGGACTAGCGGGAGGGACAATGAGCAGTTCTTC. As protein: CASRTSGRDNEQFF.

As concerns this clone: Other DNA sequences from this sample encode an identical CDR3 as well. The chain employs TRBV19 and TRBJ1-1; D is unresolved. Germline CDR1 is LNHDA and CDR2 is SQIVND (reference sequence). The CDR3 runs 13 residues. The ends were cut back, 3 bases at V and 1 base at J, with 6 bases in the middle. The CDR3 DNA reads as TGTGCCAGTAGTATTCGGGGGAACACTGAAGCTTTCTTT. It yields the protein CASSIRGNTEAFF.

This chain connects TRBV11-2 to TRBJ1-2, with 8 positions matching TRBD1. Germline V gene data show CDR1 as SGHAT and CDR2 as FQNNGV. V trimming: 1 base; J trimming: 4 bases; junction bases outside the gene matches: 2. CDR3 length equals 14 residues. As DNA, the CDR3 is TGTGCCAGCAGCTTAGGGACAGGGTTCTATGGCTACACCTTC. Amino acids: CASSLGTGFYGYTF.

The V call is TRBV9, the J call TRBJ1-4; 7 nucleotides align to TRBD1. Germline CDR1 reads SGDLS; CDR2 reads YYNGEE. The junction had 3 bases not matched to a gene; V was cut back by 4 bases and J by 3 bases. The CDR3 has 14 amino acids. The CDR3 loop is CASSRGRANEKLFF. CDR3 nucleotide sequence: TGTGCCAGCAGCAGGGGGCGCGCTAATGAAAAACTGTTTTTT.

The chain couples TRBV19 to TRBJ1-5; 7 nucleotides align to TRBD1. CDR3 size: 15 residues. The V gene's germline CDR1 is LNHDA and CDR2 SQIVND (reference sequence). After removal of 8 bases from V and 0 bases from J, the junction contained 7 bases not matched to a gene. The CDR3 nucleotides read TGTGCCAGTCTTAGGACAGGCTTTAGCAATCAGCCCCAGCATTTT. Translation gives CASLRTGFSNQPQHF.

The V call is TRBV4-2, the J call TRBJ2-1, with D possibly TRBD1 on 6 matching bases. This CDR3 contains 15 residues. The germline CDR1 and CDR2 sequences are LGHNA and YNFKEQ. Trimming pared 1 base from V and 0 bases from J, leaving 7 bases between. CDR3 sequence: CASSQVQGSYNEQFF. The CDR3 DNA sequence: TGTGCCAGCAGCCAAGTACAGGGCTCCTACAATGAGCAGTTCTTC.